These T cell receptor beta chains were read from a single sample in a study of CD8+ T cells in alopecia areata. Libraries were prepared by immunoSEQ multiplex PCR; TCRdb keeps only in-frame clonotypes and omits some of them. The top ten clones hold 8% to 11% of a sample with some 120,000 clones, approximately 47% of them seen once. Sample: NKG2D-low CD8+ T cells sorted from blood. The receptors stem from a human donor with alopecia areata. Both conserved end residues are part of each CDR3. Each record gives: D gene, clone size, J gene, CDR3 length, V gene, CDR3 DNA, CDR3 protein. A D gene is named only where the DNA matches it firmly. Clone size is stated in some rows and not others, as once, few, many or a class when expanded.

>TRBD1|few|TRBJ2-7|14|TRBV28
TGTGCCAGCAGTTTATCAGCAGGGGGCTACGAGCAGTACTTC
CASSLSAGGYEQYF
>NA|NA|TRBJ2-3|14|TRBV5-6
TGTGCCAGCAGCCCCGACCCATCCACAGATACGCAGTATTTT
CASSPDPSTDTQYF
>TRBD1|NA|TRBJ2-1|13|TRBV27
TGTGCCAGCGAAGGACAGGGTTACAATGAGCAGTTCTTC
CASEGQGYNEQFF
>NA|once|TRBJ2-7|11|TRBV5-1
TGCGCCAGCAGCGAATCCTACGAGCAGTACTTC
CASSESYEQYF
>NA|NA|TRBJ2-1|14|TRBV2
TGTGCCAGCAGCTACAATGTTGGGGGCGAGGAGCAGTTCTTC
CASSYNVGGEEQFF
>TRBD2|few|TRBJ2-7|15|TRBV28
TGTGCCAGCAGACATCTAGCGGGCCTGTCCTACGAGCAGTACTTC
CASRHLAGLSYEQYF
>NA|few|TRBJ1-1|12|TRBV29-1
TGCAGCGTTGTGGGGCCGAACACTGAAGCTTTCTTT
CSVVGPNTEAFF
>NA|NA|TRBJ2-5|14|TRBV29-1
TGCAGCGTTGAGGGTGTCGGGAGTCAAGAGACCCAGTACTTC
CSVEGVGSQETQYF
>NA|NA|TRBJ2-3|14|TRBV28
TGTGCCAGCAGTTTAAGACTGTACGCAGATACGCAGTATTTT
CASSLRLYADTQYF
>TRBD1|NA|TRBJ1-2|15|TRBV5-4
TGTGCCAGCAGCACGTCGGGACAGGGGGCGAGGGGCTACACCTTC
CASSTSGQGARGYTF
>NA|NA|TRBJ2-5|13|TRBV9
TGTGCCAGCACCCGAGGCGGGCAAGAGACCCAGTACTTC
CASTRGGQETQYF
>TRBD2|few|TRBJ2-7|14|TRBV29-1
TGCAGCGTTGAGGGGCTAGCGGGGGATTACGAGCAGTACTTC
CSVEGLAGDYEQYF
>NA|NA|TRBJ1-2|12|TRBV29-1
TGCAGCGTTGCGCAGGGGAACTATGGCTACACCTTC
CSVAQGNYGYTF
>NA|NA|TRBJ2-7|13|TRBV4-1
TGCGCCAGCAGCCAAGAAGACTTCTACGAGCAGTACTTC
CASSQEDFYEQYF
>NA|NA|TRBJ2-1|15|TRBV29-1
TGCAGCGTTCCCGGGCTCCGAAGCTATCTTAATGAGCAGTTCTTC
CSVPGLRSYLNEQFF
>NA|NA|TRBJ2-1|11|TRBV29-1
TGCAGCGTTGAATACTCCAATGAGCAGTTCTTC
CSVEYSNEQFF
>NA|few|TRBJ2-3|14|TRBV7-8
TGTGCCAGCAGCTCCTTAGGCCTAACAGATACGCAGTATTTT
CASSSLGLTDTQYF